This TCR beta chain was sequenced during a study of T cells in Graves' hyperthyroidism and ophthalmopathy. Study-wide results and limits: Among clonotypes expanded in thyroid above 0.001, most were also found in blood. Ophthalmopathy cases were set apart from stable hyperthyroidism by a 13 V-J model.

This clonotype was seen many times. Its target is unknown. CDR3 size: 12 residues. V was trimmed by 3 bases and J by 8 bases, leaving 13 bases between them. CDR1 is DFQATT, CDR2 SNEGSKA, per germline (reference sequence). Using RNA transcripts as the source, TCR beta CDR3 regions were amplified. First-round RT-PCR of the TCR CDR3 relied on the HTBI primer set. TCRdb analysed the multiplex PCR reads with MiXCR anew, one entry per CDR3 protein. The sample lists hundreds of thousands of distinct CDR3 sequences; roughly 14% were seen once. The sample taken for sequencing was blood. The chain links TRBV20-1 to TRBJ1-2, with D uncertain. The receptor comes from a middle-aged woman with Graves' ophthalmopathy. The CDR3 sequence: CSARDLGSGYTF. In DNA form, the CDR3 reads TGCAGTGCTAGGGATCTAGGTTCGGGCTACACCTTC.